This TCR beta chain was retrieved from a study of glioma-infiltrating T cells. General study points: Gliomas, especially low-grade, showed above-expected tissue-blood divergence; non-neoplastic patients showed below.

With 5 bases removed from V and 4 bases from J, the gap between germline ends came to 6 bases. This CDR3 has 11 amino acids. CDR1 is MDHEN and CDR2 is SYDVKM in the germline V gene. Using RNA template, CDR3s of TCR alpha and beta were amplified with iRepertoire arm-PCR. For one-step reverse transcription and amplification, 100-400 ng of tissue mRNA or PBMC total RNA was used. TCRdb passed the multiplex PCR reads through MiXCR, listing each CDR3 protein once. The repertoire holds approximately 120,000 distinct CDR3 sequences, with 20% to 25% as singletons. Ten or more counts support this clonotype. Its matching antigen is unknown.

The sample was glioma tissue, nonneoplastic brain tissue, or PBMCs (not recorded which). The V and J genes are TRBV28 and TRBJ2-7; no definite D call. This clonotype was obtained from a human donor with low-grade glioma or glioblastoma, undergoing nonglioma brain surgery, or in good health (not recorded which). The CDR3 loop is CASSPHYEQYF. Here the CDR3 DNA reads TGTGCCAGCAGTCCCCATTACGAGCAGTACTTC.